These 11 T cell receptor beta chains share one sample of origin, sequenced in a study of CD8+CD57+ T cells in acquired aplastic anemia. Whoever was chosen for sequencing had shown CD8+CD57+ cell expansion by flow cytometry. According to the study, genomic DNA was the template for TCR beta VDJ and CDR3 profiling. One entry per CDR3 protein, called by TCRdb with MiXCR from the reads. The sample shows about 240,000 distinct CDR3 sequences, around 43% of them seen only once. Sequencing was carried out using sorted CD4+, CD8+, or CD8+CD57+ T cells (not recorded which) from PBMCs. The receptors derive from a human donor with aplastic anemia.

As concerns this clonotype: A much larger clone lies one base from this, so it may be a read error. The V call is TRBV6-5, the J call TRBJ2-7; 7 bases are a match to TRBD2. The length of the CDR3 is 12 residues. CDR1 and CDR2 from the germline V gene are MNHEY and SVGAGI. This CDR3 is CACSSRTSEQYF. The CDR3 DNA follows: TGTGCCTGCAGTTCGAGGACTAGCGAGCAGTACTTC.

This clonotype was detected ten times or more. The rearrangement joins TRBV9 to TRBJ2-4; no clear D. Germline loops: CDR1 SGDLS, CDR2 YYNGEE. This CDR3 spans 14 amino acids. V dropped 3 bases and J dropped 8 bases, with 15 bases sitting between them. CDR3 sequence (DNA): TGTGCCAGCAGCGCCCTTCCCTCTGAGGACATTCAGTACTTC. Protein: CASSALPSEDIQYF.

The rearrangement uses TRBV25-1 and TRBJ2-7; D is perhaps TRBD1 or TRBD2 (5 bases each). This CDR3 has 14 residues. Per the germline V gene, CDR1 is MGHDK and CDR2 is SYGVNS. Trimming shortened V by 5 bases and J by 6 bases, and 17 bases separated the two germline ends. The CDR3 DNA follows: TGTGCCAGCAGTTCCAGTGAGGGACGGCGCGAGCAGTACTTC. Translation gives CASSSSEGRREQYF.

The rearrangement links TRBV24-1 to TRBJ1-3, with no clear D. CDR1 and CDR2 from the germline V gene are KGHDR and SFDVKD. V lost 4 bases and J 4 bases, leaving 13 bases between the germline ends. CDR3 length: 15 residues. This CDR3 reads CATSDPATSGNTIYF. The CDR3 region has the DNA TGTGCCACCAGTGACCCTGCGACTAGCGGAAACACCATATATTTT.

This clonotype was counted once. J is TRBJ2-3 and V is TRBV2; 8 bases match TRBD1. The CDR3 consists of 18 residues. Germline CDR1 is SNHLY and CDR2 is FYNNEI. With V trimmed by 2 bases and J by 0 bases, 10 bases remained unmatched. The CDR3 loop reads CASSEYPTGAGSTDTQYF. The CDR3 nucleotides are TGTGCCAGCAGTGAATACCCGACAGGGGCGGGGAGCACAGATACGCAGTATTTT. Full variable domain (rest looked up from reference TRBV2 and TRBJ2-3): EPEVTQTPSHQVTQMGQEVILRCVPISNHLYFYWYRQILGQKVEFLVSFYNNEISEKSEIFDDQFSVERPDGSNFTLKIRSTKLEDSAMYFCASSEYPTGAGSTDTQYFGPGTRLTVL.

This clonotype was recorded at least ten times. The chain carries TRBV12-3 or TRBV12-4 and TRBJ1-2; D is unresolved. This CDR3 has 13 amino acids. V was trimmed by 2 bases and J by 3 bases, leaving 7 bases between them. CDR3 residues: CASSLKPDYGYTF. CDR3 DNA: TGTGCCAGCAGTTTAAAGCCTGACTATGGCTACACCTTC.

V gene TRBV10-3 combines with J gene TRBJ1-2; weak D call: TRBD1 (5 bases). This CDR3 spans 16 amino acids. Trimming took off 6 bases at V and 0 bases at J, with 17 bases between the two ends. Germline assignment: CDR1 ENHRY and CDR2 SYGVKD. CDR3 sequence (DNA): TGTGCCATCAGGGCCCCCGGGGGGGAAGCTAACTATGGCTACACCTTC. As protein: CAIRAPGGEANYGYTF.

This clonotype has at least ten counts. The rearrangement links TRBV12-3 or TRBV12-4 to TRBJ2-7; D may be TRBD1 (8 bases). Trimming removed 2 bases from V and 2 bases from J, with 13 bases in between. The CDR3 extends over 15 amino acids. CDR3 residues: CASSLSGTGAYEQYF. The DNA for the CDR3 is TGTGCCAGCAGTTTAAGCGGGACAGGAGCCTACGAGCAGTACTTC.

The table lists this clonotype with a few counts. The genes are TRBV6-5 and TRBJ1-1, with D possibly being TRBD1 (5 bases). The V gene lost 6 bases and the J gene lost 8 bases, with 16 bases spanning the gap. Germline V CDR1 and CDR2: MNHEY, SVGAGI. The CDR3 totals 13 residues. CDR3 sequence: CASSPLLGGEAFF. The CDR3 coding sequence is TGTGCCAGCAGCCCCCTCTTGGGGGGAGAAGCTTTCTTT.

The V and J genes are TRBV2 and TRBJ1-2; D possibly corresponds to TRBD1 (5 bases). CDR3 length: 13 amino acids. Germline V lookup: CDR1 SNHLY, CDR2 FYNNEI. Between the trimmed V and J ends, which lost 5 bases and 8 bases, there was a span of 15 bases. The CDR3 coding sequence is TGTGCCAGCAGTAGGCTCAGGGACCGGGGCTACACCTTC. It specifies CASSRLRDRGYTF. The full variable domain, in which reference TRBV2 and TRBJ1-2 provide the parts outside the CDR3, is EPEVTQTPSHQVTQMGQEVILRCVPISNHLYFYWYRQILGQKVEFLVSFYNNEISEKSEIFDDQFSVERPDGSNFTLKIRSTKLEDSAMYFCASSRLRDRGYTFGSGTRLTVV.

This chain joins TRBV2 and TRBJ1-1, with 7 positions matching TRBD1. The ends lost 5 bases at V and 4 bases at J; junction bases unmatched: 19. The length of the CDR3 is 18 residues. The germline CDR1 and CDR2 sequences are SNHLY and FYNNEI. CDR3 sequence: CASSSPHTAQGRRTEAFF. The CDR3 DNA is TGTGCCAGCAGTTCCCCGCATACCGCACAGGGGCGGCGCACTGAAGCTTTCTTT.